This T cell receptor beta chain stems from a study of blood T cell repertoires in COVID-19. As handled by the study authors: Estimated nucleated cell counts came from reference gene primer amplification. The table came from immunoSEQ multiplex PCR; TCRdb's copy has only in-frame clones and leaves some out. V, J and clone size are taken as reported in that table, and D and trimming were inferred from the DNA itself. Of about 110,000 clones listed, 84% are singletons. The CDR3 consists of 15 residues. This sequence was found in a woman aged 40 to 49 with acute or convalescent COVID-19. The sample consisted of peripheral blood. The J gene is TRBJ1-1, the V gene TRBV21-1; the D call of TRBD1 is as the table states it, not checked on the DNA. TRBV21-1 is a pseudogene locus. Here the CDR3 reads CASSIPDRLCTEAFF. The CDR3 coding sequence is TGTGCCAGCAGCATACCCGACAGGCTCTGCACTGAAGCTTTCTTT.